A selection of T cell receptor beta chains follows, all from one sample in a study. In TCRdb, the 5' RACE reads were re-called with MiXCR into one record per CDR3 protein. This sample has over 40,000 distinct CDR3 sequences, with roughly a fifth found just once. Sequencing was performed on Tregs sorted from a lymph node. These receptor sequences come from a female donor with breast cancer. The CDR3 runs from the conserved cysteine through the conserved F or W. The D gene is left open where the match is weak. Some rows mark clone size as missing; the rest say once, few, many or name a class of expanded clone.

cdr3_nt cdr3_aa v_call clone_size j_call d_call
TGTGCCAGCAGTTTTTCTCCCTACGAGCAGTACTTC CASSFSPYEQYF TRBV6-2/TRBV6-3 many TRBJ2-7 -
TGCGCCAGCAGCCAAGGGGACAGGTTGAACACTGAAGCTTTCTTT CASSQGDRLNTEAFF TRBV4-1 - TRBJ1-1 TRBD1
TGTGCCAGCAGTCCACCGGGGTACGTCGGGGAGCTGTTTTTT CASSPPGYVGELFF TRBV13 few TRBJ2-2 -
TGTGCCAGCAGCCAAGGTGGAAATGAGCAGTTCTTC CASSQGGNEQFF TRBV3-1 many TRBJ2-1 -
TGTGCCAGCAGCTTTGGGCTAGCGGGAGAGACCCAGTACTTC CASSFGLAGETQYF TRBV7-6 many TRBJ2-5 TRBD2
TGTGCCAGCAGCTATTTGACTAGCGGGAGCTACAATGAGCAGTTCTTC CASSYLTSGSYNEQFF TRBV13 - TRBJ2-1 TRBD2
TGTGCCAGCAGCCAAAATTGGCCAGGGAAAATTAGCAATCAGCCCCAGCATTTT CASSQNWPGKISNQPQHF TRBV4-2 once TRBJ1-5 -
TGTGCCAGCAGTTTAGGACCGGTACATTCACCCCTCCACTTT CASSLGPVHSPLHF TRBV27 - TRBJ1-6 -
TGTGCCAGCTCTGGGGGGGACAGTCTGAGGCCCAGCCCCGCTTTCTTT CASSGGDSLRPSPAFF TRBV7-9 - TRBJ1-1 TRBD1
TGTGCCTGGACATTCGGCCCGTCTGACCGATCCTACGAGCAGTACTTC CAWTFGPSDRSYEQYF TRBV30 - TRBJ2-7 -
TGTGCCTGGTCCCGGGACAGACCCTATGGCTACACCTTC CAWSRDRPYGYTF TRBV30 few TRBJ1-2 TRBD1
TGTGCCAGCAGCCCGGGGACAGGGGTTGAGCAGTTCTTC CASSPGTGVEQFF TRBV7-2 - TRBJ2-1 TRBD1
TGTGCCAGCAGTCAAGACAGGTACAATCAGCCCCAGCATTTT CASSQDRYNQPQHF TRBV28 - TRBJ1-5 -
TGTGCCAGCAGCTTAGCGCTAGCGGCAGATACGCAGTATTTT CASSLALAADTQYF TRBV7-9 - TRBJ2-3 TRBD2
TGTGCCACCAGCGGAGACCTGCTCTCCTACAATGAGCAGTTCTTC CATSGDLLSYNEQFF TRBV15 many TRBJ2-1 -
TGCAGTGCTAGAGATATAATCCTATACAATGAGCAGTTCTTC CSARDIILYNEQFF TRBV20-1 many TRBJ2-1 -
TGCAGCGACCGGACTAGCGGGAGCGAAGTCGGTGAGCAGTTCTTC CSDRTSGSEVGEQFF TRBV29-1 many TRBJ2-1 TRBD2
TGTGCCAGCAGCTTAGCGACAGGGGCCTACAATGAGCAGTTCTTC CASSLATGAYNEQFF TRBV11-2 - TRBJ2-1 TRBD1
TGCGCCAGCAGCCCTTGGGACTTCGGAGGACCAGATACGCAGTATTTT CASSPWDFGGPDTQYF TRBV5-1 - TRBJ2-3 -
TGTGCCAGCAAGCTGGAAGGTCGCCAGCAGTACTTC CASKLEGRQQYF TRBV2 few TRBJ2-7 -
TGTGCCAGCAGCCAGGATGCGATGACAGGGAAGGAGTATGGCTACACCTTC CASSQDAMTGKEYGYTF TRBV4-2 many TRBJ1-2 TRBD1
TGTGCCAGCAAATCCGGGACTAGCGGGTATAATGAGCAGTTCTTC CASKSGTSGYNEQFF TRBV27 - TRBJ2-1 TRBD2
TGCAGTGCCGCTCAACGGGACCCAGATACGCAGTATTTT CSAAQRDPDTQYF TRBV20-1 few TRBJ2-3 -
TGTGCCACCAGCAGAGACAGGACGCGCAATGAGCAGTTCTTC CATSRDRTRNEQFF TRBV15 many TRBJ2-1 -
TGCAGCGTTGCGGCAGGGGTCAATCAGCCCCAGCATTTT CSVAAGVNQPQHF TRBV29-1 many TRBJ1-5 -
TGTGCCAGCAGCGCGACGGGTAAAGGAAATTCACCCTTCCACTTT CASSATGKGNSPFHF TRBV5-6 few TRBJ1-6 -
TGTGCCAGCAGTTTGGGGGATCCCAGGAACAATGAGCAGTTCTTC CASSLGDPRNNEQFF TRBV12-3/TRBV12-4 - TRBJ2-1 -
TGTGCCCCGACAGGGAGTTACGAGCAGTACTTC CAPTGSYEQYF TRBV24-1 - TRBJ2-7 TRBD1
TGTGCCAGCAGTTTGTCTTTGGGAGAAGCTTTCTTT CASSLSLGEAFF TRBV12-3/TRBV12-4 many TRBJ1-1 -
TGTGCCAGCAGTTTATCCGATCACTACGAGCAGTACTTC CASSLSDHYEQYF TRBV28 few TRBJ2-7 -
TGCAGTGCCGAGGACGAGTACAATGAGCAGTTCTTC CSAEDEYNEQFF TRBV20-1 many TRBJ2-1 -
TGTGCCAGCAGACTGGGCACGAGCTCCTACAATGAGCAGTTCTTC CASRLGTSSYNEQFF TRBV6-6 few TRBJ2-1 -
TGCGCCAGCAGCCAACAGGGTCTAAACACCGGGGAGCTGTTTTTT CASSQQGLNTGELFF TRBV4-1 - TRBJ2-2 -
TGTGCCAGCAGTTTCATGGGGAGCTCCCACGAGCAGTACTTC CASSFMGSSHEQYF TRBV12-3/TRBV12-4 few TRBJ2-7 -
TGTGCCACCAGGAAGGACAGCACAGATACGCAGTATTTT CATRKDSTDTQYF TRBV15 - TRBJ2-3 -
TGCGCCAGCAGCCAAAAGGCTCAATCGGGGAACACTGAAGCTTTCTTT CASSQKAQSGNTEAFF TRBV4-1 few TRBJ1-1 -
TGTGCCAGCAGCCCCAATTTAGATGAGCAGTTCTTC CASSPNLDEQFF TRBV7-3 - TRBJ2-1 -
TGCAGTGCTAGAGGAATACCCCGCTCTGGAAACACCATATATTTT CSARGIPRSGNTIYF TRBV20-1 many TRBJ1-3 -
TGTGCCAGCAGCTTCCGGCGTTCATTTTTTAGGGAGACCCAGTACTTC CASSFRRSFFRETQYF TRBV5-8 few TRBJ2-5 -
TGCAGTGCTAGTCACCTTGGGGGGAGGAGTGATTACGAGCAGTACTTC CSASHLGGRSDYEQYF TRBV20-1 - TRBJ2-7 -
TGTGCCAGCAGCCCGGGAAACAATGAGCAGTTCTTC CASSPGNNEQFF TRBV5-4 - TRBJ2-1 -